Listed below are T cell receptor beta chains from one sample, sequenced in a study of low-dose radiotherapy and immunotherapy resistance in tumors. TCRdb reprocessed the reads with MiXCR, giving one entry per CDR3 protein. The sample shows 75,000 to 95,000 distinct CDR3 sequences, 20% of them seen only once. The material was PBMCs, obtained after low-dose radiotherapy plus immunotherapy. The receptor set was obtained from a female donor with ovarian cancer. The CDR3 runs from the conserved cysteine through the conserved F or W. The D gene is left open where the match is weak. Size tells how often a clone was seen (once, few, many) or the class of an expanded clone, and some rows leave it out.

d_gene	v_gene	j_gene	abundance	CDR3nt	CDR3aa
-	TRBV19	TRBJ2-7	few	TGTGCCAGTAGTATAGATAGCTCCGGGCGGGGCTCCTACGAGCAGTACTTC	CASSIDSSGRGSYEQYF
-	TRBV4-1	TRBJ2-5	many	TGCGCCAGCAGCCAGGGGACAAACCCGGGAGAGACCCAGTACTTC	CASSQGTNPGETQYF
-	TRBV30	TRBJ2-1	many	TGTGCCAGATCGAGAGGGGCCCCCAATGAGCAGTTCTTC	CARSRGAPNEQFF
TRBD2	TRBV5-1	TRBJ2-3	few	TGCGCCAGCAGCTTGGACGGCGGGAGGGCCAGGGATACGCAGTATTTT	CASSLDGGRARDTQYF
TRBD2	TRBV6-5	TRBJ2-5	-	TGTGCCAGCAGTTTCGGACTAGCGGGAGGGCAAGAGACCCAGTACTTC	CASSFGLAGGQETQYF
-	TRBV25-1	TRBJ1-3	many	TGTGCCAGCAGTGAAGCGGGGACTGGAAACACCATATATTTT	CASSEAGTGNTIYF
-	TRBV26	TRBJ2-7	-	TGTGCCAGCAAAAGCCTGGCCGGGGGCCCTTTCGGCTACGAGCAGTACTTC	CASKSLAGGPFGYEQYF
-	TRBV28	TRBJ2-4	many	TGTGCCAGCCTCCGGGGCAGGGGGGGGGTTTTAGCCAAAAACATTCAGTACTTC	CASLRGRGGVLAKNIQYF
TRBD2	TRBV20-1	TRBJ2-3	many	TGCAGTGCTAGAGAATCCGGGACTAGTAACCGGGGGTATTTT	CSARESGTSNRGYF
TRBD1	TRBV14	TRBJ2-3	many	TGTGCCAGCAGCCCGTTACAGGGGGCAGGAGGAGATACGCAGTATTTT	CASSPLQGAGGDTQYF
TRBD2	TRBV20-1	TRBJ2-1	many	TGCAGTGCTTGGACTAGCGGACATAACAATGAGCAGTTCTTC	CSAWTSGHNNEQFF
-	TRBV28	TRBJ1-1	many	TGTGCCAGCAGTACCCCGTACAGGGCAAACACTGAAGCTTTCTTT	CASSTPYRANTEAFF
TRBD1	TRBV12-3/TRBV12-4	TRBJ1-4	many	TGTGCCACAACAGGGGCAACTAATGAAAAACTGTTTTTT	CATTGATNEKLFF
-	TRBV9	TRBJ2-5	many	TGTGCCAGCAGCGTATTTTATGGGACTTCTCAAGAGACCCAGTACTTC	CASSVFYGTSQETQYF
TRBD1	TRBV24-1	TRBJ2-1	medium-sized	TGTGCCACCAGTGCCCCTGGGGGACAGGAGTTCTTC	CATSAPGGQEFF